This T cell receptor (beta chain) was found in a study of vaccination and CD4 T cells after COVID-19. Whole-study context: Convalescent donors: six male, four female; seven Caucasian, two Asian, one multiracial, two Hispanic. Collection of post-vaccine samples followed dose two by a median approximately 68 days, spanning a range of 14 to 241.

Remarks on this clonotype: The antigen remains unidentified.

Cultured CD4+ T-cell DNA underwent Oncomine TCR Beta short-read sequencing. In TCRdb, the PCR reads were re-called with MiXCR into one record per CDR3 protein. The data contain approximately 6,500 distinct CDR3 sequences, about 49% of them seen just once; the ten biggest clones take up 50% to 65%. CDR3 size: 15 residues. V was shortened by 3 bases and J by 2 bases, with 14 bases between the two germline ends. CDR1 is DFQATT and CDR2 is SNEGSKA in the germline V gene (reference sequence). Treatment of the sample: approximately 11-day PBMC culture with coronavirus spike peptide pools or control peptides (ViraFEST assay). One should note that the unexposed donor's CD4+ T cells were collected before the COVID-19 pandemic (2011-2018).

V gene TRBV20-1 combines with J gene TRBJ1-3, with D maybe TRBD1 (5 bases). The clonotype comes from a human donor in good health. The sequenced material came from CD4+ T cells from blood, cultured in vitro. CDR3 sequence reads: CSARIWGETGNTIYF. CDR3 nucleotide sequence: TGCAGTGCTAGGATTTGGGGCGAAACTGGAAACACCATATATTTT.